Below, 6 T cell receptor beta chains from the same sample are listed, as sequenced in a study of CD8+ T cells in alopecia areata. The sequencing template was cDNA reverse transcribed from extracted RNA. Profiled with immunoSEQ multiplex PCR; TCRdb holds only in-frame clones, not every one. The sample shows some 170,000 clones, more than 60% of them seen only once. Source: CD4+ T cells sorted from blood, taken at week 0. These receptors were taken from a human donor with alopecia areata.

This rearrangement joins TRBV5-1 to TRBJ2-5; TRBD1 matches at 9 bases. CDR1 is SGHRS, CDR2 YFSETQ, per germline. V lost 0 bases to trimming and J lost 4 bases; unmatched junction nucleotides: 4. The CDR3 covers 15 residues. DNA for the CDR3: TGCGCCAGCAGCTTGGGGGACAGGGATGGAGAGACCCAGTACTTC. Translated: CASSLGDRDGETQYF.

The chain recombines TRBV4-1 with TRBJ2-7, with 11 nucleotides matching TRBD1. The CDR3 is 15 residues long. Germline V gene sequence: CDR1 MGHRA, CDR2 YSYEKL. Losses at the gene ends were 4 bases for V and 2 bases for J; bases not matched to a gene: 4. This chain's CDR3 is CASSPLDRGPYEQYF. CDR3 DNA: TGCGCCAGCAGCCCCCTGGACAGGGGGCCCTACGAGCAGTACTTC.

This chain joins TRBV15 and TRBJ2-3; 9 bases agree with TRBD1. The V and J ends lost 0 bases and 1 base, in that order; junction bases with no gene match: 2. In germline, CDR1 is LNHNV, CDR2 YYDKDF (reference sequence). The CDR3 consists of 16 residues. The CDR3 region is CATSREDRGGTDTQYF. CDR3 bases: TGTGCCACCAGCAGAGAAGACAGGGGGGGCACAGATACGCAGTATTTT.

The chain carries TRBV7-3 and TRBJ2-2; the D call may be TRBD1 or TRBD2 (6 bases each). This CDR3 contains 15 residues. V gave up 2 bases and J gave up 4 bases, with 11 bases separating them. Germline values: CDR1 SGHTA, CDR2 FQGTGA. CDR3 sequence (DNA): TGTGCCAGCAGCTTACCCAGGGGAGGCACCGGGGAGCTGTTTTTT. Amino acids: CASSLPRGGTGELFF. Complete variable domain (other parts from reference TRBV7-3 and TRBJ2-2): GAGVSQTPSNKVTEKGKYVELRCDPISGHTALYWYRQSLGQGPEFLIYFQGTGAADDSGLPNDRFFAVRPEGSVSTLKIQRTERGDSAVYLCASSLPRGGTGELFFGEGSRLTVL.

V usage is TRBV30 and J usage is TRBJ2-7; 9 nucleotides line up with TRBD1. CDR1 is GTSNPN and CDR2 is SVGIG in the germline V gene (reference sequence). The J segment lost 5 bases and the V segment lost 8 bases, leaving 7 bases of the junction unmatched. There are 12 residues in the CDR3. The CDR3 DNA follows: TGTGCCGCACAGGGGGCGCCGGACGAGCAGTACTTC. Residues: CAAQGAPDEQYF.

This clone was picked up a small number of times. The rearrangement uses TRBV5-8 and TRBJ2-1; TRBD1 might be the D (5 bases). CDR1 SGHTS and CDR2 YDEGEE come from the germline V gene. Trimming left V 1 base short and J 1 base short, with 6 bases between. The length of the CDR3 is 14 residues. The CDR3 sequence is CASSLRGSYNEQFF. The CDR3 bases are TGTGCCAGCAGCTTGAGGGGTTCCTACAATGAGCAGTTCTTC.